Listed here are 11 T cell receptor beta chains from one sample, sequenced in a study of shared clonotypes between healthy human individuals. Profiling relied on immunoSEQ multiplex PCR, and the TCRdb table lists in-frame clones only, not all of them. Seen here are around 2.1 million clones, about 94% observed once, and the top ten hold 0.13%. The sequenced sample consisted of naive CD4+ T cells sorted from blood. Subset given: CD45RA+ positively selected. These receptors were taken from a man aged 18 to 30 in good health.

The chain uses TRBV10-3 and TRBJ2-1, with 9 bases aligning to TRBD1. The J segment lost 7 bases and the V segment lost 5 bases, leaving 9 bases of the junction unmatched. The germline CDR1 and CDR2 sequences are ENHRY and SYGVKD. This CDR3 spans 15 amino acids. The CDR3: CAISFEGQGWNEQFF. CDR3 sequence (DNA): TGTGCCATCAGTTTCGAGGGACAGGGCTGGAATGAGCAGTTCTTC.

This chain joins TRBV30 and TRBJ2-7; D perhaps matches TRBD2 (6 bases). Germline CDR1 GTSNPN, CDR2 SVGIG (reference sequence). This CDR3 spans 13 amino acids. The V and J ends lost 4 bases and 3 bases respectively, with 13 bases between them. CDR3 DNA: TGTGCCTGGACCCTCCCGGGACTCTACGAGCAGTACTTC. Translated: CAWTLPGLYEQYF.

This clone showed up just a few times. V gene TRBV28 combines with J gene TRBJ1-6; D not resolved. V lost 6 bases, J lost 10 bases, and 16 bases lay in between. CDR1 and CDR2 (germline): MDHEN, SYDVKM. This CDR3 comprises 14 residues. The CDR3 DNA is TGTGCCAGCAGCCTCGGCAGAAAACACTCACCCCTCCACTTT. Translation: CASSLGRKHSPLHF.

The rearrangement joins TRBV11-2 to TRBJ1-1, with D perhaps matching TRBD1 (5 bases). In germline, CDR1 is SGHAT, CDR2 FQNNGV. CDR3 length equals 11 residues. The ends were cut back, 8 bases at V and 8 bases at J, with 12 bases in the middle. This CDR3 is CASRGETEAFF. In DNA form, the CDR3 reads TGTGCCAGCCGAGGGGAGACCGAAGCTTTCTTT.

This clone is a singleton in its sample. The chain uses TRBV18 and TRBJ1-4, with TRBD1 as a possible D gene (5 bases). The CDR3 has 13 residues. Trimming stripped 3 bases from V and 6 bases from J, with 8 bases between. The germline CDR1 and CDR2 sequences are KGHSH and LQKENI. The chain's CDR3 is CASSPGPDEKLFF. CDR3 DNA sequence: TGTGCCAGCTCACCGGGACCTGATGAAAAACTGTTTTTT.

The chain couples TRBV5-1 to TRBJ1-2; TRBD1 aligns across 8 bases. The CDR3 extends over 14 amino acids. The junction had 3 bases not matched to a gene; V was cut back by 4 bases and J by 1 base. Germline lookup yields CDR1 SGHRS and CDR2 YFSETQ. For the CDR3, the DNA is TGCGCCAGCAGCCAGACAGGGGATAACTATGGCTACACCTTC. Protein sequence: CASSQTGDNYGYTF.

The V and J genes are TRBV5-1 and TRBJ2-5, with a possible D match to TRBD1 (6 bases). The germline CDR1 and CDR2 sequences are SGHRS and YFSETQ. The CDR3 runs to 14 residues. V lost 5 bases and J lost 3, with 14 bases in between. The DNA for the CDR3 is TGCGCCAGCAGTGTTGGGGGCGTAAAAGAGACCCAGTACTTC. This sequence encodes CASSVGGVKETQYF.

This chain links TRBV6-6 with TRBJ1-1; D remains ambiguous. V lost 6 bases and J lost 0, with 8 bases in between. The CDR3 spans 13 residues. CDR1 and CDR2 from the germline V gene are MNHNY and SVGAGI (reference sequence). CDR3 region: CASSSGVNTEAFF. In DNA form, the CDR3 reads TGTGCCAGCAGCTCCGGGGTGAACACTGAAGCTTTCTTT.

The chain is built from TRBV19 and TRBJ2-3, with unresolved D. Deletions cut 10 bases from V and 3 bases from J, with 17 bases between. The CDR3 consists of 14 residues. Germline loops: CDR1 LNHDA, CDR2 SQIVND (reference sequence). This chain's CDR3 is CATTVGVTTDTQYF. The DNA of the CDR3 is TGTGCCACCACCGTTGGGGTAACGACAGATACGCAGTATTTT.

J is TRBJ2-7 and V is TRBV7-2; TRBD1 matches 7 bases. The CDR3 consists of 15 residues. V lost 1 base to trimming and J lost 6 bases; unmatched junction nucleotides: 9. Germline V gives CDR1 SGHTA, CDR2 FQGNSA. Here the CDR3 reads CASSLGQGVPGEQYF. In DNA, the CDR3 is TGTGCCAGCAGCTTAGGACAGGGTGTCCCAGGCGAGCAGTACTTC.

This rearrangement joins TRBV18 to TRBJ2-7; D possibly corresponds to TRBD2 (7 bases). CDR3 length: 14 residues. V was pared by 8 bases and J by 0 bases, with 14 bases between. Germline lookup yields CDR1 KGHSH and CDR2 LQKENI. As DNA, the CDR3 is TGTGCCAGCACCGGGGGGCAAGCCTCCTACGAGCAGTACTTC. It encodes CASTGGQASYEQYF.